A single sample gave rise to the 4 T cell receptor beta chains below, sequenced in a study of T cells after posttransplantation cyclophosphamide. Sequencing used immunoSEQ multiplex PCR; TCRdb keeps in-frame clones, though not all of them. The table has under 35,000 clones, 85% to 95% seen once. Cells defined as naive were viable CD3+CD4+ or CD3+CD8+ and CCR7+CD45RA+CD45RO-CD95-CD27+CD28+. Source material: naive CD4+ T cells sorted from PBMCs. The receptors were gathered from a woman aged 55-70 years in good health, CMV-negative, and a related stem cell transplant donor.

The gene calls are TRBV19 and TRBJ1-2, with D possibly TRBD1 on 6 matching bases. This CDR3 is built from 15 residues. Germline CDR1 is LNHDA and CDR2 is SQIVND (reference sequence). Trimming removed 5 bases at V and 0 bases at J, with 13 bases between. DNA of the CDR3: TGTGCCAGTAGTGAAACAGGGTCCTCTAACTATGGCTACACCTTC. Protein sequence: CASSETGSSNYGYTF.

The chain is built from TRBV18 and TRBJ2-3, with a tentative D call TRBD1 (6 bases). Germline CDR1 reads KGHSH; CDR2 reads LQKENI. V lost 3 bases and J lost 0, with 10 bases in between. This CDR3 contains 15 residues. This CDR3 is CASSPGHLSTDTQYF. CDR3 DNA: TGTGCCAGCTCACCGGGACACTTAAGCACAGATACGCAGTATTTT. The variable domain in full, with the rest retrieved from reference TRBV18 and TRBJ2-3, is NAGVMQNPRHLVRRRGQEARLRCSPMKGHSHVYWYRQLPEEGLKFMVYLQKENIIDESGMPKERFSAEFPKEGPSILRIQQVVRGDSAAYFCASSPGHLSTDTQYFGPGTRLTVL.

V and J are TRBV6-5 and TRBJ1-1; 7 bases are shared with TRBD1. The J segment lost 4 bases and the V segment lost 6 bases, leaving 8 bases of the junction unmatched. The CDR3 is 14 residues long. The germline gives CDR1 MNHEY, CDR2 SVGAGI. The DNA for the CDR3 is TGTGCCAGCAGCCCAGACAGGGTGGGCACTGAAGCTTTCTTT. The encoded protein is CASSPDRVGTEAFF.

V gene TRBV9 combines with J gene TRBJ2-5, with 9 bases matching TRBD1. Germline-derived CDR1 and CDR2 are SGDLS and YYNGEE. The V gene end was trimmed by 5 bases and the J gene end by 2 bases; junction bases not matched to a gene: 7. This CDR3 comprises 15 residues. For the CDR3, the DNA is TGTGCCAGCAGAGCCGGGACAGGGCGGCAAGAGACCCAGTACTTC. Residues: CASRAGTGRQETQYF.